This T cell receptor (beta chain) is drawn from a study of blood T cell repertoires in COVID-19. Background on the study: Specimens from acute and convalescent COVID-19 originated in the United States, Italy and Spain. T cells, B-cell-depleted T cells, or PBMCs provided the cDNA or gDNA that served as material.

This CDR3 region has 14 residues. Trimming cost V 4 bases and J 1 base; bases outside gene matches: 3. The germline V gene encodes CDR1 SGHTA and CDR2 FQGNSA. The protocol was immunoSEQ multiplex PCR, while the TCRdb copy is restricted to in-frame clones and leaves out a portion. The repertoire includes about 120,000 clones, 70% to 80% of them detected once, and roughly 6% sits in the top ten. The sequence was collected from a man in his 70s with acute or convalescent COVID-19. The sample consisted of peripheral blood. J is TRBJ1-1 and V is TRBV7-2, with TRBD1 identical over 7 bases. CDR3 sequence reads: CASSYGTANTEAFF. CDR3 sequence (DNA): TGTGCCAGCAGCTATGGGACAGCGAACACTGAAGCTTTCTTT.